This paragraph covers one T cell receptor (beta chain) sequence. Germline V gives CDR1 MNHEY, CDR2 SVGEGT. V was pared by 5 bases and J by 0 bases, with 8 bases of the junction left unmatched. This CDR3 is 16 amino acids long. The data are from a study of blood T cell repertoires in COVID-19. The method was immunoSEQ multiplex PCR; TCRdb's version includes in-frame clones alone and lacks a portion of them. Seen here are fewer than 500,000 clones, 81% observed once, and the top ten hold roughly 1.1%. The genes are TRBV6-2 or TRBV6-3 and TRBJ1-1; TRBD1 matches at 8 bases. Sequencing input: peripheral blood. The receptor comes from a human donor with acute or convalescent COVID-19. The donor label of this sample is uncertain. The CDR3 loop reads CASSRRTGIMNTEAFF. The CDR3 DNA follows: TGTGCCAGCAGTCGACGGACAGGGATCATGAACACTGAAGCTTTCTTT.